In this sample, the clone carrying this TCR beta chain turned up many times. The sample belongs to a study of low-dose radiotherapy and immunotherapy resistance in tumors. For the study at large: Dosing for Cohort 2 consisted of 1 Gy per fraction every two weeks, reaching a total of 13 Gy over 26 weeks.

First-strand cDNA used TRAV- and TRBV-specific primers, covering alpha and beta chains. A roughly 20-cycle PCR with a constant-region primer and V-primer adapter amplified TCRs. One entry per CDR3 protein results from TCRdb running MiXCR on the reads. The sample consists of under 90,000 distinct CDR3 sequences, approximately 31% of them appearing once. Time point described: before trial treatment. Donors were treated with nivolumab, ipilimumab, aspirin, and low-dose cyclophosphamide and radiotherapy. Unmatched junction bases numbered 1, after V lost 3 bases and J lost 2 bases. The CDR3 covers 13 residues. Germline V gene lookup returns CDR1 KGHSH and CDR2 LQKENI.

The sequenced sample was PBMCs, obtained before treatment. This receptor was identified in a female donor with ovarian cancer. The gene calls are TRBV18 and TRBJ2-7; 7 bases are shared with TRBD1. The CDR3 loop is CASSPGQTYEQYF. The CDR3 nucleotides are TGTGCCAGCTCACCGGGACAGACCTACGAGCAGTACTTC.